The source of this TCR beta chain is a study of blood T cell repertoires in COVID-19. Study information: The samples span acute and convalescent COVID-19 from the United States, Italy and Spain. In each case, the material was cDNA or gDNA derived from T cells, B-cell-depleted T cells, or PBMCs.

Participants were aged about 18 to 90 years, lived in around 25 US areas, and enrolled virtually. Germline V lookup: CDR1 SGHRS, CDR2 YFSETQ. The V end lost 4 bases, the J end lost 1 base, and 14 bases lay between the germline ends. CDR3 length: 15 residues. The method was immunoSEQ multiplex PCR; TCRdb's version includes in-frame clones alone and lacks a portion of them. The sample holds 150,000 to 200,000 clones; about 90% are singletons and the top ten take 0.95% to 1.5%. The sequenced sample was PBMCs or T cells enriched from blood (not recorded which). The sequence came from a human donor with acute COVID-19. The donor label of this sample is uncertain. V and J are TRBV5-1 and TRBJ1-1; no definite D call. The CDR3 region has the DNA TGCGCCAGCAGCCCGATAAAGGGAGAGAACACTGAAGCTTTCTTT. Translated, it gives CASSPIKGENTEAFF.